Given below is one T cell receptor beta chain in context. This entry comes from a study of T cell changes during pregnancy in multiple sclerosis. Method: immunoSEQ multiplex PCR; TCRdb's copy keeps in-frame clones and lacks some. This sample has tens of thousands of clones; roughly nine tenths occur once, and the top ten carry around 4.1%. Trimming removed 3 bases at V and 4 bases at J, with 10 bases between. The CDR3 is made up of 14 amino acids. Per germline, CDR1 MNHEY and CDR2 SMNVEV (reference sequence). The chain links TRBV27 to TRBJ2-1; the D gene is possibly TRBD2 (6 bases). This TCR came from a female donor with multiple sclerosis, enrolled in a pregnancy study. The starting material was CD8+ T cells from peripheral blood mononuclear cells, obtained after pregnancy. CDR3: CASSLAGQYNEQFF. CDR3 nucleotides: TGTGCCAGCAGTTTGGCGGGGCAGTACAATGAGCAGTTCTTC.